This record concerns one T cell receptor beta chain sequence. CDR1 and CDR2 from the germline V gene are LNHDA and SQIVND (reference sequence). The V gene lost 5 bases and the J gene lost 0 bases, with 11 bases spanning the gap. This CDR3 spans 15 amino acids. These data belong to a study of control samples from healthy donors and cancer patients. The assay was immunoSEQ multiplex PCR, and TCRdb's table has in-frame clones only and misses some. The profile shows about 160,000 clones, roughly 95% of them singletons. The sequence derives from a woman aged 60 to 75 in good health. The specimen was blood. The chain couples TRBV19 to TRBJ2-1, with D tentatively TRBD2 (5 bases). CDR3 sequence: CASSATTHSYNEQFF. The CDR3 nucleotides read TGTGCCAGTAGTGCGACTACGCACTCCTACAATGAGCAGTTCTTC. Drawing the rest from reference TRBV19 and TRBJ2-1, the complete variable domain is DGGITQSPKYLFRKEGQNVTLSCEQNLNHDAMYWYRQDPGQGLRLIYYSQIVNDFQKGDIAEGYSVSREKKESFPLTVTSAQKNPTAFYLCASSATTHSYNEQFFGPGTRLTVL.